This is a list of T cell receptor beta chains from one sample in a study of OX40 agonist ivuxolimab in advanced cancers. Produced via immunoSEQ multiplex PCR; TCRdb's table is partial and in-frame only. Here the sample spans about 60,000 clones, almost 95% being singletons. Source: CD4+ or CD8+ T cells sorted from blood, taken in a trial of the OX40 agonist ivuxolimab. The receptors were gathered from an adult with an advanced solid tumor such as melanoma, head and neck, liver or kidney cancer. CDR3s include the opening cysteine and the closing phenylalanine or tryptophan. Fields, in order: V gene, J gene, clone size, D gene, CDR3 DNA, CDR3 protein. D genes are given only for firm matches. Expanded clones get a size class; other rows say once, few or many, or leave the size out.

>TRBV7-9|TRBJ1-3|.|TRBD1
TGTGCCAGCAGCCATACACGGACAGGTCCCTCTGGAAACACCATATATTTT
CASSHTRTGPSGNTIYF
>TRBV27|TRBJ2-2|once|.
TGTGCCAGCAGTCCCGGGACCAACACCGGGGAGCTGTTTTTT
CASSPGTNTGELFF
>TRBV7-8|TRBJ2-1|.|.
TGTGCCAGCAGCTTAGCACCAGGGGGGTCCTACAATGAGCAGTTCTTC
CASSLAPGGSYNEQFF
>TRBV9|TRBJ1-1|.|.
TGTGCCAGCAGCACCCACCGGGCAGGGATGAACACTGAAGCTTTCTTT
CASSTHRAGMNTEAFF
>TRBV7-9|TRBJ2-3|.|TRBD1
TGTGCCAGCAGCTCGCAATACCGGGACAGGGGGCAAACAGATACGCAGTATTTT
CASSSQYRDRGQTDTQYF
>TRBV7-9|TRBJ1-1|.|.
TGTGCCAGCAGCCAGGGGCCCACTGAAGCTTTCTTT
CASSQGPTEAFF
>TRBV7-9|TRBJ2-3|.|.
TGTGCCAGCAGCACCAGGGACCTCCGGGGGACGGATACGCAGTATTTT
CASSTRDLRGTDTQYF
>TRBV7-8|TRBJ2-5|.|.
TGTGCCAGCAGCCGGGGACGGATCCAAGAGACCCAGTACTTC
CASSRGRIQETQYF
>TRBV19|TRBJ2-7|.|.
TGTGCCAGTAGTCCAACAGGTAGGAGCTCCTACGAGCAGTACTTC
CASSPTGRSSYEQYF
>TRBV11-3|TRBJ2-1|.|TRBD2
TGTGCCAGCAGCCACATAGCGGGAGGGCCTTATGAGCAGTTCTTC
CASSHIAGGPYEQFF
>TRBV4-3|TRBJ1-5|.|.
TGCGCCAGCAGCCAAGATGCTCACCTAAATCAGCCCCAGCATTTT
CASSQDAHLNQPQHF
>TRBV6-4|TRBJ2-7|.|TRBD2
TGTGCCAGCAGTTACCGTGCCAGCGGGAGGGCCATCTCCTACGAGCAGTACTTC
CASSYRASGRAISYEQYF
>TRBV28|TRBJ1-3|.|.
TGTGCCAGCACTTCGCGGGGGGTTAGAAACACCATATATTTT
CASTSRGVRNTIYF
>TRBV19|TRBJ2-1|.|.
TGTGCCAGTAGTAAGGGAGCGGAGGGGTTTTGGAATGAGCAGTTCTTC
CASSKGAEGFWNEQFF
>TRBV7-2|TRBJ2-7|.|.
TGTGCCAGCAGTCGACTCGGGTACGAGCAGTACTTC
CASSRLGYEQYF
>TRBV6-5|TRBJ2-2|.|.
TGTGCCACCCAGCTAGCCCGGGAGCTGTTTTTT
CATQLARELFF
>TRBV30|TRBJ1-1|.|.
TGTGCCTCCAAGACTCGAGGCACTGAAGCTTTCTTT
CASKTRGTEAFF
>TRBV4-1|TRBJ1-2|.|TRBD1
TGCGCCAGCAGCCCGACAGGGATCGGCTACACCTTC
CASSPTGIGYTF
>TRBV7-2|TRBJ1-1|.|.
TGTGCCAGCAGCTTTACCACAAGAAACACTGAAGCTTTCTTT
CASSFTTRNTEAFF
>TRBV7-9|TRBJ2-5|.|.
TGTGCCAGCAGCGCGACCCCTGCCGGAGACGAGACCCAGTACTTC
CASSATPAGDETQYF
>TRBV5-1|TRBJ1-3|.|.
TGCGCCAGCAGCTTGTCCCCGCGCTCTGGAAACACCATATATTTT
CASSLSPRSGNTIYF
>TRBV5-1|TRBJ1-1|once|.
TGCGCCAGCAGCCGCTACAGTAACACTGAAGCTTTCTTT
CASSRYSNTEAFF
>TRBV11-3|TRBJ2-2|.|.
TGTGCCAGCACCCATGGTGGGGAGCTGTTTTTT
CASTHGGELFF